These 32 T cell receptor beta chains were sequenced from one sample in a study of PD-L1 blockade in urothelial cancer (dated by TCRdb to 2016 to 2017). To prepare the library, the immunoSEQ multiplex PCR assay was applied. TCRdb carries this immuneACCESS record with in-frame sequences only. Its versions omit some clonotypes, under half of them owing to an unresolved V gene in the studies checked, with the rest unexplained. The sample table contains tens of thousands of clones; only one count was recorded for roughly 84% of them. The top ten constitute about 2.5% of the sample. The sample's time point label, in plain terms: peripheral blood 6 weeks after treatment start. The input for sequencing was PBMCs, taken around atezolizumab (anti-PD-L1) treatment. These receptors came from a man aged 65 to 79 with urothelial cancer.

This chain joins TRBV10-3 and TRBJ2-1, with D perhaps TRBD2 (6 bases). There are 13 residues in the CDR3. Germline CDR1 and CDR2: ENHRY and SYGVKD. V was pared by 8 bases and J by 6 bases, with 14 bases between. CDR3 region: CAIDDPTSNEQFF. The DNA of the CDR3 is TGTGCCATCGATGACCCGACTAGCAATGAGCAGTTCTTC.

This chain connects TRBV7-9 to TRBJ2-7, with a weak D call TRBD2 (7 bases). Germline loops: CDR1 SEHNR, CDR2 FQNEAQ (reference sequence). This CDR3 region has 14 residues. V was trimmed by 0 bases and J by 7 bases, leaving 13 bases between them. The CDR3 DNA follows: TGTGCCAGCAGCTTAGCGGGGGGGCTAAGTGAGCAGTACTTC. This codes for CASSLAGGLSEQYF.

The chain joins TRBV5-4 to TRBJ2-2, with 7 bases aligning to TRBD2. The V gene's germline CDR1 is SGHNT and CDR2 YYREEE (reference sequence). Trimming took 0 bases from V and 4 from J; bases not matched to a gene: 3. This CDR3 spans 15 amino acids. The CDR3 protein is CASSLEWGGTGELFF. CDR3 DNA: TGTGCCAGCAGCTTGGAATGGGGGGGCACCGGGGAGCTGTTTTTT. Drawing the rest from reference TRBV5-4 and TRBJ2-2, the complete variable domain is ETGVTQSPTHLIKTRGQQVTLRCSSQSGHNTVSWYQQALGQGPQFIFQYYREEENGRGNFPPRFSGLQFPNYSSELNVNALELDDSALYLCASSLEWGGTGELFFGEGSRLTVL.

The chain links TRBV25-1 to TRBJ2-5; 8 nucleotides align to TRBD2. V trimming: 6 bases; J trimming: 4 bases; junction bases outside the gene matches: 7. This CDR3 contains 14 residues. The V gene's germline CDR1 is MGHDK and CDR2 SYGVNS. CDR3 bases: TGTGCCAGCAGCCTCGGGGGGGCGGGAGAGACCCAGTACTTC. It is translated as CASSLGGAGETQYF.

On this clone: The same CDR3 is also encoded by other DNA sequences in this sample. The rearrangement joins TRBV11-1 to TRBJ2-3; 10 bases align to TRBD2. Per the germline V gene, CDR1 is SGHAT and CDR2 is FQDESV (reference sequence). This CDR3 has 15 residues. Trimming at V came to 4 bases and at J to 3 bases, leaving 4 bases not matched to a gene. The CDR3 DNA reads as TGTGCCAGCAGCTCCCTAGCGGGAGAAACAGATACGCAGTATTTT. Amino acids: CASSSLAGETDTQYF.

This sequence joins TRBV21-1 and TRBJ1-5. TRBV21-1 is described as a pseudogene. The CDR3 extends over 16 amino acids. The CDR3 loop reads CASSRVVHLSNQPQHF. CDR3 sequence (DNA): TGTGCCAGCAGCCGAGTAGTTCACCTAAGCAATCAGCCCCAGCATTTT.

This chain links TRBV11-3 with TRBJ1-1, with 8 bases lining up with TRBD1. Germline values: CDR1 SGHNT, CDR2 YENEEA. The CDR3 has 14 amino acids. Losses at the gene ends were 2 bases for V and 5 bases for J; bases not matched to a gene: 4. The CDR3 nucleotides read TGTGCCAGCAGCTTAACAGGGGGTTTGACTGAAGCTTTCTTT. This gives the protein CASSLTGGLTEAFF. Using reference TRBV11-3 and TRBJ1-1 for the parts outside the CDR3, the full variable domain is EAGVVQSPRYKIIEKKQPVAFWCNPISGHNTLYWYLQNLGQGPELLIRYENEEAVDDSQLPKDRFSAERLKGVDSTLKIQPAELGDSAVYLCASSLTGGLTEAFFGQGTRLTVV.

This chain uses TRBV28 with TRBJ1-3; no clear D. The CDR3 consists of 12 residues. The V gene lost 6 bases and the J gene lost 4 bases, with 7 bases spanning the gap. Germline CDR1 is MDHEN and CDR2 is SYDVKM. This CDR3 is CASRLTGNTIYF. CDR3 DNA sequence: TGTGCCAGCAGACTGACAGGAAACACCATATATTTT.

The chain uses TRBV2 and TRBJ2-5, with TRBD2 identical over 9 bases. Germline V CDR1 and CDR2: SNHLY, FYNNEI. The CDR3 is made up of 15 amino acids. The J segment lost 4 bases and the V segment lost 3 bases, leaving 6 bases of the junction unmatched. DNA for the CDR3: TGTGCCAGCAGTGAGATTAGCGGGAGCGGAGAGACCCAGTACTTC. As protein: CASSEISGSGETQYF.

DNA for the CDR3: TGTGCCAGCAGACCCGGGACATATTCCACAGATACGCAGTATTTT. Protein sequence: CASRPGTYSTDTQYF. The gene calls are TRBV7-2 and TRBJ2-3; D may be TRBD1 (6 bases). This CDR3 has 15 residues. Germline V CDR1 and CDR2: SGHTA, FQGNSA. V was trimmed by 6 bases and J by 2 bases, leaving 15 bases between them.

J is TRBJ2-7 and V is TRBV15, with D possibly matching TRBD1 (6 bases). Trimming took off 4 bases at V and 7 bases at J, with 14 bases between the two ends. Germline-derived CDR1 and CDR2 are LNHNV and YYDKDF (reference sequence). This CDR3 contains 13 residues. As DNA, the CDR3 is TGTGCCACCAGCACCACAGGGTGGGGGGAGCAGTACTTC. Translation: CATSTTGWGEQYF.

The chain joins TRBV9 to TRBJ1-4, with 10 bases fitting TRBD1. The V segment lost 4 bases and the J segment 6 bases; nucleotides outside the gene matches: 3. CDR3 length: 14 amino acids. The germline V gene has CDR1 SGDLS and CDR2 YYNGEE. CDR3 coding DNA: TGTGCCAGCAGCTCCGGGACAGGGGATGAAAAACTGTTTTTT. It yields the protein CASSSGTGDEKLFF.

The sample holds one count of this clone. The rearrangement links TRBV14 to TRBJ1-1; the D is unclear. Trimming left V 0 bases short and J 1 base short, with 9 bases between. Germline V gene data show CDR1 as SGHDN and CDR2 as FVKESK. The CDR3 loop spans 15 amino acids. For the CDR3, the DNA is TGTGCCAGCAGCCAAGATCTCAGGTGGAACACTGAAGCTTTCTTT. It yields the protein CASSQDLRWNTEAFF.

This clone was found a few times. V usage is TRBV19 and J usage is TRBJ2-7; 8 bases line up with TRBD2. This CDR3 comprises 14 residues. Germline V gene sequence: CDR1 LNHDA, CDR2 SQIVND (reference sequence). V was pared by 5 bases and J by 5 bases, with 8 bases of the junction left unmatched. The CDR3 sequence is CASSREGGFDEQYF. The CDR3 DNA reads TGTGCCAGTAGTCGGGAGGGCGGGTTCGACGAGCAGTACTTC.

The rearrangement uses TRBV7-9 and TRBJ2-3, with 9 bases lining up with TRBD2. With 1 base clipped from V and 6 bases from J, the junction kept 8 bases outside the gene matches. Germline loops: CDR1 SEHNR, CDR2 FQNEAQ (reference sequence). The CDR3 covers 16 residues. CDR3 nucleotide sequence: TGTGCCAGCAGCTTAGGTAGCGGGAGATTAGAGGATACGCAGTATTTT. This gives the protein CASSLGSGRLEDTQYF.

The chain links TRBV18 to TRBJ2-5; 12 bases line up with TRBD2. Trimming cost V 3 bases and J 2 bases; bases outside gene matches: 1. This CDR3 has 15 residues. Germline V CDR1 and CDR2: KGHSH, LQKENI. The CDR3: CASSPLAGGQETQYF. Here the CDR3 DNA reads TGTGCCAGCTCACCTCTAGCGGGAGGGCAAGAGACCCAGTACTTC.

This sequence joins TRBV6-1 and TRBJ1-2; 7 bases fit TRBD1. In germline, CDR1 is MNHNS, CDR2 SASEGT. The CDR3 consists of 11 residues. J was trimmed by 6 bases and V by 6 bases; bases with no gene match: 1. The CDR3 nucleotides are TGTGCCAGCAGACAGGGGCATGGCTACACCTTC. Its translation is CASRQGHGYTF.

The genes are TRBV5-1 and TRBJ1-1; 9 bases match TRBD1. CDR3 length equals 14 residues. Trimming removed 5 bases from V and 7 bases from J; junction bases left unmatched: 9. CDR1 and CDR2 from the germline V gene are SGHRS and YFSETQ. The CDR3 loop reads CASRPQGGQGEAFF. In DNA, the CDR3 is TGCGCCAGCAGACCCCAGGGGGGACAGGGTGAAGCTTTCTTT.

The chain joins TRBV5-1 to TRBJ2-1; D is possibly TRBD1 (5 bases). V lost 6 bases, J lost 0 bases, and 10 bases lay in between. The germline gives CDR1 SGHRS, CDR2 YFSETQ. This CDR3 comprises 14 residues. The CDR3 DNA is TGCGCCAGCACCGCCCAGGGCTCCTACAATGAGCAGTTCTTC. Its protein is CASTAQGSYNEQFF.

The chain employs TRBV10-1 and TRBJ2-3; perhaps TRBD1 as D (5 bases). This CDR3 region has 16 residues. CDR1 and CDR2 from the germline V gene are WNHNN and SYGVQD (reference sequence). V lost 6 bases, J lost 1 base, and 17 bases lay in between. In nucleotides, the CDR3 is TGCGCCAGCAGCCCTCAAGCAGGGATGGGCACAGATACGCAGTATTTT. As protein: CASSPQAGMGTDTQYF.

This sequence joins TRBV2 and TRBJ2-7, with 10 nucleotides matching TRBD2. CDR3 length: 14 residues. V gave up 6 bases and J gave up 3 bases; unmatched junction bases: 5. Germline lookup yields CDR1 SNHLY and CDR2 FYNNEI. DNA for the CDR3: TGTGCCAGCAGGCGGACTAGCGGCGTCTACGAGCAGTACTTC. Amino acid sequence: CASRRTSGVYEQYF. The full variable domain, its missing parts supplied by reference TRBV2 and TRBJ2-7, is EPEVTQTPSHQVTQMGQEVILRCVPISNHLYFYWYRQILGQKVEFLVSFYNNEISEKSEIFDDQFSVERPDGSNFTLKIRSTKLEDSAMYFCASRRTSGVYEQYFGPGTRLTVT.

This chain joins TRBV4-1 and TRBJ2-7, with D possibly being TRBD2 (6 bases). This CDR3 region has 15 residues. V was clipped by 4 bases and J by 2 bases, with 15 bases between them. Germline V gene lookup returns CDR1 MGHRA and CDR2 YSYEKL. The CDR3: CASSRAPSGAYEQYF. The CDR3, as DNA: TGCGCCAGCAGCCGCGCCCCATCGGGGGCCTACGAGCAGTACTTC.

The chain is built from TRBV19 and TRBJ2-1, with a weak D call TRBD1 (7 bases). V lost 3 bases and J 4 bases, leaving 16 bases between the germline ends. The CDR3 has 16 amino acids. Germline CDR1 and CDR2: LNHDA and SQIVND (reference sequence). The CDR3 coding sequence is TGTGCCAGTAGTATTTTTTCAGGGGGGCGTTACAATGAGCAGTTCTTC. It translates to CASSIFSGGRYNEQFF.

This chain uses TRBV7-9 with TRBJ2-5; perhaps TRBD2 as D (5 bases). The CDR3 totals 15 residues. CDR1 is SEHNR, CDR2 FQNEAQ, per germline (reference sequence). The V end was cut by 4 bases, the J end by 5 bases, with 17 bases between. DNA for the CDR3: TGTGCCAGCAGCTCCTCCGGGGTGTCTGAGGAGACCCAGTACTTC. This encodes CASSSSGVSEETQYF.

This chain connects TRBV5-5 to TRBJ2-7; 7 bases fit TRBD1. Looked up from germline, CDR1 is SGHKS and CDR2 is YYEKEE (reference sequence). The CDR3 totals 14 residues. V was clipped by 4 bases and J by 5 bases; unmatched bases: 9. CDR3 in amino acids: CASSIIGGQNEQYF. CDR3 coding DNA: TGTGCCAGCAGCATCATAGGGGGCCAGAACGAGCAGTACTTC.

This clone was seen only a few times. This chain links TRBV28 with TRBJ1-3; no definite D call. The germline V gene has CDR1 MDHEN and CDR2 SYDVKM. The CDR3 has 15 residues. Trimming removed 3 bases from V and 0 bases from J, with 9 bases in between. For the CDR3, the DNA is TGTGCCAGCAGTTTTCTTAGGAGCTCTGGAAACACCATATATTTT. As protein: CASSFLRSSGNTIYF. Drawing the rest from reference TRBV28 and TRBJ1-3, the complete variable domain is DVKVTQSSRYLVKRTGEKVFLECVQDMDHENMFWYRQDPGLGLRLIYFSYDVKMKEKGDIPEGYSVSREKKERFSLILESASTNQTSMYLCASSFLRSSGNTIYFGEGSWLTVV.

A single count supports this clone. The rearrangement links TRBV5-1 to TRBJ2-7; 9 nucleotides line up with TRBD1. Germline loops: CDR1 SGHRS, CDR2 YFSETQ. J was trimmed by 3 bases and V by 3 bases; bases with no gene match: 10. The CDR3 totals 16 residues. CDR3: CASSSSGTGFIYEQYF. DNA for the CDR3: TGCGCCAGCAGCTCCTCCGGGACAGGGTTCATCTACGAGCAGTACTTC.

This chain joins TRBV5-1 and TRBJ2-7, with D possibly matching TRBD2 (5 bases). Germline V gene lookup returns CDR1 SGHRS and CDR2 YFSETQ. V was pared by 2 bases and J by 3 bases, with 6 bases between. This CDR3 is built from 12 residues. The CDR3 DNA sequence: TGCGCCAGCAGCTTACTAGGCTACGAGCAGTACTTC. Translated, it gives CASSLLGYEQYF.

The chain employs TRBV7-9 and TRBJ1-5, with 7 bases lining up with TRBD1. CDR1 and CDR2 (germline): SEHNR, FQNEAQ (reference sequence). V shed 5 bases, J shed 0 bases, and the junction held 4 bases outside the gene matches. The CDR3 runs 15 residues. Here the CDR3 DNA reads TGTGCCAGCAGCGGGGACAGCTATAGCAATCAGCCCCAGCATTTT. Protein product: CASSGDSYSNQPQHF.

The chain recombines TRBV19 with TRBJ2-7; 7 bases line up with TRBD1. V gave up 4 bases and J gave up 1 base; unmatched junction bases: 4. The germline V gene encodes CDR1 LNHDA and CDR2 SQIVND (reference sequence). This CDR3 has 14 residues. The CDR3 loop reads CASSTGGPSYEQYF. CDR3 nucleotide sequence: TGTGCCAGTAGTACAGGGGGTCCTTCCTACGAGCAGTACTTC.

V is TRBV5-5 and J is TRBJ1-4; D ambiguous. This CDR3 is built from 11 residues. Trimming removed 7 bases from V and 6 bases from J, with 7 bases in between. Germline V gene data show CDR1 as SGHKS and CDR2 as YYEKEE (reference sequence). The CDR3 sequence is CASVRDEKLFF. CDR3 in DNA: TGTGCCAGCGTCCGTGATGAAAAACTGTTTTTT. The full variable domain, rest sourced from reference TRBV5-5 and TRBJ1-4, is DAGVTQSPTHLIKTRGQQVTLRCSPISGHKSVSWYQQVLGQGPQFIFQYYEKEERGRGNFPDRFSARQFPNYSSELNVNALLLGDSALYLCASVRDEKLFFGSGTQLSVL.

The chain employs TRBV7-6 and TRBJ2-5, with D tentatively TRBD1 (6 bases). Trimming pared 5 bases from V and 9 bases from J, leaving 16 bases between. The CDR3 length is 13 residues. Germline CDR1 SGHVS, CDR2 FNYEAQ. In DNA form, the CDR3 reads TGTGCCAGCAGCCAGACAGGCCCCCGGGCCCAGTACTTC. Translated, it gives CASSQTGPRAQYF.